Listed below are T cell receptor beta chains from one sample, sequenced in a study of control samples from healthy donors and cancer patients. TCRdb's copy holds only in-frame clones and misses some; the assay was immunoSEQ multiplex PCR. The sample holds some 120,000 clones; roughly 84% are singletons and the top ten take roughly 3.4%. Sequencing was done on a sample of blood. The source is a man aged 45-65 years in good health. CDR3s include the opening cysteine and the closing phenylalanine or tryptophan. A D gene is named only where the DNA matches it firmly. Part of the rows lack a size; the others show once, few, many or a class for expanded clones.

cdr3_nt: TGCAGTGCGGTAGGGGTTGACGAGCAGTACTTC
cdr3_aa: CSAVGVDEQYF
v_call: TRBV20-1
clone_size: .
j_call: TRBJ2-7
d_call: .

cdr3_nt: TGTGCCAGCAGTGCGGGACAGGGTTTGGGTGAGCAGTTCTTC
cdr3_aa: CASSAGQGLGEQFF
v_call: TRBV2
clone_size: .
j_call: TRBJ2-1
d_call: TRBD1

cdr3_nt: TGTGCCAGCAGTGAAGAACGGCAGTACGAGCAGTACTTC
cdr3_aa: CASSEERQYEQYF
v_call: TRBV2
clone_size: .
j_call: TRBJ2-7
d_call: .

cdr3_nt: TGTGCCAGCAATCTCCGGGACCAAATCAATGAGCAGTTCTTC
cdr3_aa: CASNLRDQINEQFF
v_call: TRBV2
clone_size: .
j_call: TRBJ2-1
d_call: .

cdr3_nt: TGTGCCATCAGTTTAGGACAGGGACTGGATGGGGCCAACGTCCTGACTTTC
cdr3_aa: CAISLGQGLDGANVLTF
v_call: TRBV10-3
clone_size: .
j_call: TRBJ2-6
d_call: TRBD1

cdr3_nt: TGTGCCAGCAGCTCCGCGGGAGTCCAAGAGACCCAGTACTTC
cdr3_aa: CASSSAGVQETQYF
v_call: TRBV6-5
clone_size: .
j_call: TRBJ2-5
d_call: TRBD2

cdr3_nt: TGTGCCAGCAGGGGTGGCGGACTTTTAGGCTACACCTTC
cdr3_aa: CASRGGGLLGYTF
v_call: TRBV6-5
clone_size: .
j_call: TRBJ1-2
d_call: .

cdr3_nt: TGTGCCAGCAGCCAAGATTATGGTCTAGCGTACAACTTC
cdr3_aa: CASSQDYGLAYNF
v_call: TRBV3-1/TRBV3-2
clone_size: .
j_call: TRBJ2-5
d_call: .

cdr3_nt: TGCGCCAGCAGCTTACCAGCGGGGGGCACAGATACGCAGTATTTT
cdr3_aa: CASSLPAGGTDTQYF
v_call: TRBV5-1
clone_size: .
j_call: TRBJ2-3
d_call: TRBD2

cdr3_nt: TGTGCCAGCAGGGGCGGGGGGGTGGATACGCAGTATTTT
cdr3_aa: CASRGGGVDTQYF
v_call: TRBV3-1/TRBV3-2
clone_size: .
j_call: TRBJ2-3
d_call: TRBD2

cdr3_nt: TGTGCCAGCAGCTTAGGGGACAGGGGACGCGAGACCCAGTACTTC
cdr3_aa: CASSLGDRGRETQYF
v_call: TRBV11-2
clone_size: .
j_call: TRBJ2-5
d_call: TRBD1

cdr3_nt: TGTGCCAGCAGTTTTGGGGTTAGCACTGAAGCTTTCTTT
cdr3_aa: CASSFGVSTEAFF
v_call: TRBV12-3/TRBV12-4
clone_size: .
j_call: TRBJ1-1
d_call: .

cdr3_nt: TGTGCCAGCAGCTTCCAGGGGATGGGCACTGAAGCTTTCTTT
cdr3_aa: CASSFQGMGTEAFF
v_call: TRBV7-9
clone_size: .
j_call: TRBJ1-1
d_call: .

cdr3_nt: TGTGCCAGCAGCCAGGGACTGGGATGGGGGACAGGGTACAATCAGCCCCAGCATTTT
cdr3_aa: CASSQGLGWGTGYNQPQHF
v_call: TRBV3-1/TRBV3-2
clone_size: .
j_call: TRBJ1-5
d_call: TRBD1

cdr3_nt: TGTGCCAGCTTAAATGGGGGGCCGGGGGCCAACGTCCTGACTTTC
cdr3_aa: CASLNGGPGANVLTF
v_call: TRBV7-8
clone_size: .
j_call: TRBJ2-6
d_call: .

cdr3_nt: TGTGCCAGTACCATGGAGGGCACAGATACGCAGTATTTT
cdr3_aa: CASTMEGTDTQYF
v_call: TRBV19
clone_size: once
j_call: TRBJ2-3
d_call: .

cdr3_nt: TGCGCCAGCAGCCAAGATCACAATTACCCTAGGACCGGGGAGCTGTTTTTT
cdr3_aa: CASSQDHNYPRTGELFF
v_call: TRBV4-1
clone_size: .
j_call: TRBJ2-2
d_call: .

cdr3_nt: TGTGCCAGCAGTTTTTATGGGACAGCGAAGGACCCCAGGGATCAGCCCCAGCATTTT
cdr3_aa: CASSFYGTAKDPRDQPQHF
v_call: TRBV28
clone_size: .
j_call: TRBJ1-5
d_call: TRBD1

cdr3_nt: TGTGCCAGCAGTAGCGGGGCGAGCAATCAGCCCCAGCATTTT
cdr3_aa: CASSSGASNQPQHF
v_call: TRBV28
clone_size: .
j_call: TRBJ1-5
d_call: .

cdr3_nt: TGTGCCACCAGCAGAGATCGGGAGCTAGAGCAGTTCTTC
cdr3_aa: CATSRDRELEQFF
v_call: TRBV15
clone_size: .
j_call: TRBJ2-1
d_call: .

cdr3_nt: TGTGCCAGCAGCCCCTCGGGGTGGCGTACCTACGAGCAGTACTTC
cdr3_aa: CASSPSGWRTYEQYF
v_call: TRBV5-6
clone_size: .
j_call: TRBJ2-7
d_call: .

cdr3_nt: TGTGCCAGCAGCAAATCGGAGACCCAGTACTTC
cdr3_aa: CASSKSETQYF
v_call: TRBV11-3
clone_size: .
j_call: TRBJ2-5
d_call: .

cdr3_nt: TGTGCCAGCAGCCAACTAGCGGGGGGCCGCACAGATACGCAGTATTTT
cdr3_aa: CASSQLAGGRTDTQYF
v_call: TRBV11-3
clone_size: .
j_call: TRBJ2-3
d_call: TRBD2

cdr3_nt: TGTGCCAGCTCACTTGAAGAGGTCACCGGGGAGCTGTTTTTT
cdr3_aa: CASSLEEVTGELFF
v_call: TRBV18
clone_size: .
j_call: TRBJ2-2
d_call: .

cdr3_nt: TGTGCCAGCTCCCTCCAGGAAGGCGAGCAGTACTTC
cdr3_aa: CASSLQEGEQYF
v_call: TRBV18
clone_size: .
j_call: TRBJ2-7
d_call: .

cdr3_nt: TGTGCCAGCAGCTCCGGGACACAGAACACCGGGGAGCTGTTTTTT
cdr3_aa: CASSSGTQNTGELFF
v_call: TRBV7-8
clone_size: .
j_call: TRBJ2-2
d_call: .

cdr3_nt: TGTGCCAGCAGTGGTTCGGGCTATAGCAATCAGCCCCAGCATTTT
cdr3_aa: CASSGSGYSNQPQHF
v_call: TRBV2
clone_size: .
j_call: TRBJ1-5
d_call: .

cdr3_nt: TGTGCCAGCAGTGAACTCGGTGGGAACACCGGGGAGCTGTTTTTT
cdr3_aa: CASSELGGNTGELFF
v_call: TRBV6-1
clone_size: .
j_call: TRBJ2-2
d_call: .

cdr3_nt: TGTGCCAGCAGCCCGGAGTCCTATAATTCACCCCTCCACTTT
cdr3_aa: CASSPESYNSPLHF
v_call: TRBV9
clone_size: .
j_call: TRBJ1-6
d_call: .

cdr3_nt: TGTGCCAGCAGCACCCGGACAGGGCCTAATGAAAAACTGTTTTTT
cdr3_aa: CASSTRTGPNEKLFF
v_call: TRBV5-4
clone_size: .
j_call: TRBJ1-4
d_call: TRBD1

cdr3_nt: TGTGCCAGCAGCTTTGGACTCATAGACAGGGGGAAGAGGGGCTACACCTTC
cdr3_aa: CASSFGLIDRGKRGYTF
v_call: TRBV5-4
clone_size: .
j_call: TRBJ1-2
d_call: TRBD1

cdr3_nt: TGTGCCAGCAGTTTCGGGACAGGGTATAGCACAGATACGCAGTATTTT
cdr3_aa: CASSFGTGYSTDTQYF
v_call: TRBV27
clone_size: .
j_call: TRBJ2-3
d_call: TRBD1

cdr3_nt: TGTGCCAGCAGCTTAGCTTCAGTGTTCAACACCGGGGAGCTGTTTTTT
cdr3_aa: CASSLASVFNTGELFF
v_call: TRBV7-9
clone_size: .
j_call: TRBJ2-2
d_call: .

cdr3_nt: TGTGCCAGCAGCCAGGACTGGGGAGGGGCTAATGAAAAACTGTTTTTT
cdr3_aa: CASSQDWGGANEKLFF
v_call: TRBV3-1/TRBV3-2
clone_size: .
j_call: TRBJ1-4
d_call: .

cdr3_nt: TGTGCCAGCAAAATGACCGGGACTCCGCAAGTGGCTGAGCAGTTCTTC
cdr3_aa: CASKMTGTPQVAEQFF
v_call: TRBV6-6
clone_size: once
j_call: TRBJ2-1
d_call: .

cdr3_nt: TGTGCCAGCAGTGAAGGTCCGGGGACCATTCAGTACTTC
cdr3_aa: CASSEGPGTIQYF
v_call: TRBV6-4
clone_size: .
j_call: TRBJ2-4
d_call: .

cdr3_nt: TGTGCCTGGAGCGGACAGAGCTCCTACAATGAGCAGTTCTTC
cdr3_aa: CAWSGQSSYNEQFF
v_call: TRBV30
clone_size: .
j_call: TRBJ2-1
d_call: .